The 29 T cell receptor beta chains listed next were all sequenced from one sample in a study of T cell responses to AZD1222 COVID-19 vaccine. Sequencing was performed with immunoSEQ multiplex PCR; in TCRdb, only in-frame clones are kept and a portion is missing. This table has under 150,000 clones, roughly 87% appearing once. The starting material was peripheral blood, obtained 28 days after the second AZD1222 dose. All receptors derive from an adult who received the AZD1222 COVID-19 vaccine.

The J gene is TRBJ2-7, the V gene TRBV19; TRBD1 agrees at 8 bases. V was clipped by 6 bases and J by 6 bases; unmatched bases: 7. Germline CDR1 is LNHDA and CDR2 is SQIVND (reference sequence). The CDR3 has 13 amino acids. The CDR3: CASSGDRSSEQYF. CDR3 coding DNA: TGTGCCAGTAGCGGGGACAGGTCCAGCGAGCAGTACTTC. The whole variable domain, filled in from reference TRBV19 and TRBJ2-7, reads DGGITQSPKYLFRKEGQNVTLSCEQNLNHDAMYWYRQDPGQGLRLIYYSQIVNDFQKGDIAEGYSVSREKKESFPLTVTSAQKNPTAFYLCASSGDRSSEQYFGPGTRLTVT.

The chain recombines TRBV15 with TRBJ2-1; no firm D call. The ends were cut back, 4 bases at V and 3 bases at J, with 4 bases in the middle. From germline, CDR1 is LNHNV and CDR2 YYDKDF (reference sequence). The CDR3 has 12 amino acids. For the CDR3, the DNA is TGTGCCACCAGCACGGGCTACAATGAGCAGTTCTTC. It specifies CATSTGYNEQFF.

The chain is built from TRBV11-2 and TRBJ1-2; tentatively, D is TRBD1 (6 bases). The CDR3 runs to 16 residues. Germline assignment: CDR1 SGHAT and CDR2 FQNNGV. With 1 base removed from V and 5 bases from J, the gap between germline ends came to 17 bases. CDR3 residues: CASSLVDTGTPYGYTF. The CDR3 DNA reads TGTGCCAGCAGCTTAGTGGACACCGGGACACCTTATGGCTACACCTTC.

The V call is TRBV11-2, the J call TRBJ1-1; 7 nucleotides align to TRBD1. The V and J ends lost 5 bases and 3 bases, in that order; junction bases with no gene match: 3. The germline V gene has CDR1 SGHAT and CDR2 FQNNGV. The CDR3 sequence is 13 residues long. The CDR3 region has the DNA TGTGCCAGCAGCGAAGGGGGCTACACTGAAGCTTTCTTT. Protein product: CASSEGGYTEAFF.

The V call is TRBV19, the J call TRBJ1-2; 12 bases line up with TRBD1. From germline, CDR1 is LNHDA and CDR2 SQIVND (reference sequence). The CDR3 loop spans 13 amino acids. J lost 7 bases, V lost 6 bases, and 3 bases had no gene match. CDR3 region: CASRPGQGAGYTF. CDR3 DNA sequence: TGTGCCAGTAGACCGGGACAGGGGGCTGGCTACACCTTC.

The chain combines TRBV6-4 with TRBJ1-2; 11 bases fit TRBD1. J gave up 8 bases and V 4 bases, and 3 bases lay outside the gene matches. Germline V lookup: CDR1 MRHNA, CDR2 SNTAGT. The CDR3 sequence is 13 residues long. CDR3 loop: CASSGGQGDGYTF. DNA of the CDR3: TGTGCCAGCAGTGGGGGACAGGGGGACGGCTACACCTTC.

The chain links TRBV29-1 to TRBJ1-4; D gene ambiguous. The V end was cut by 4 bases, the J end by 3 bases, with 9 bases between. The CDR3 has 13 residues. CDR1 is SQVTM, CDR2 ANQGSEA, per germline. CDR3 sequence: CSVGVNPNEKLFF. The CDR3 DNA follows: TGCAGCGTTGGCGTCAACCCTAATGAAAAACTGTTTTTT. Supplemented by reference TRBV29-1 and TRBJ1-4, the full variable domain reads SAVISQKPSRDICQRGTSLTIQCQVDSQVTMMFWYRQQPGQSLTLIATANQGSEATYESGFVIDKFPISRPNLTFSTLTVSNMSPEDSSIYLCSVGVNPNEKLFFGSGTQLSVL.

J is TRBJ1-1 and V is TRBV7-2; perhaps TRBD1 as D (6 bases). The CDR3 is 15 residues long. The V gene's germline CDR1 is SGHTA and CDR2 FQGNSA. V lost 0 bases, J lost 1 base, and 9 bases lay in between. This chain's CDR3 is CASSLAPGQNTEAFF. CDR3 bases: TGTGCCAGCAGCTTAGCACCGGGACAGAACACTGAAGCTTTCTTT.

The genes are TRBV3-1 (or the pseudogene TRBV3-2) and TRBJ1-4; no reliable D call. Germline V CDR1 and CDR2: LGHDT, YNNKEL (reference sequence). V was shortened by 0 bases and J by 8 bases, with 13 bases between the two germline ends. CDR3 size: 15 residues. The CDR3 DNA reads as TGTGCCAGCAGCCAAGAGATTGTCTTTGGGGAAAAACTGTTTTTT. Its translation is CASSQEIVFGEKLFF.

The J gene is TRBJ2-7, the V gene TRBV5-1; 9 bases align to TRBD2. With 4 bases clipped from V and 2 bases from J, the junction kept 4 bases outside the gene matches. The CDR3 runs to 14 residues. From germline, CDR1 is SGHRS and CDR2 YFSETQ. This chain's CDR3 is CASSPSGVTYEQYF. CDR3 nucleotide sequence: TGCGCCAGCAGCCCTAGCGGGGTCACCTACGAGCAGTACTTC.

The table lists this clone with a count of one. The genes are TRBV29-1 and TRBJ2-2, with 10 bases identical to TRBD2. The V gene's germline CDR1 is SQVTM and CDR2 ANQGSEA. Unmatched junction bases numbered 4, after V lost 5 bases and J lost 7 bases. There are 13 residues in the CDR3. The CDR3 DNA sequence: TGCAGCGTTAGTTCTAGCGGGGGCGGGGAGCTGTTTTTT. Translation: CSVSSSGGGELFF.

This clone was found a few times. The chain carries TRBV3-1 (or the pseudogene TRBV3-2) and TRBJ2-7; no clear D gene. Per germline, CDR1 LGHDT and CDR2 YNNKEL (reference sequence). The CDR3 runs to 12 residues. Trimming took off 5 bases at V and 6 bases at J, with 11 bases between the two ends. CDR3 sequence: CASSSAESEQYF. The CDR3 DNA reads TGTGCCAGCAGCTCCGCCGAGAGCGAGCAGTACTTC.

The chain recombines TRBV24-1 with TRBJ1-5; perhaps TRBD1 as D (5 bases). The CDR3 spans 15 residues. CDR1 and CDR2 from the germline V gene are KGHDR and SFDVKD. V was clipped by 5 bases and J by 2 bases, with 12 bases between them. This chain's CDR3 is CATSVGEGGNQPQHF. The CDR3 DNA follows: TGTGCCACCAGTGTGGGGGAAGGAGGCAATCAGCCCCAGCATTTT.

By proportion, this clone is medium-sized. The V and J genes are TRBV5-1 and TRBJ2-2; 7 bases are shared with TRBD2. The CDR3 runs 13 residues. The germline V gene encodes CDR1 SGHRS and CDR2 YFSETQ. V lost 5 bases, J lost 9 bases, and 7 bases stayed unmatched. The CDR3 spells CASRVLGTRELFF. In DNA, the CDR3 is TGCGCCAGCAGGGTTCTCGGGACTAGGGAGCTGTTTTTT.

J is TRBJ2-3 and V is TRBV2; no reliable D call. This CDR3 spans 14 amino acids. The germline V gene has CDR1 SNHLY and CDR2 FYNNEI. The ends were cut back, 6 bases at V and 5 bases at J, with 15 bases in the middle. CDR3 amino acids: CASSKPGSGDTQYF. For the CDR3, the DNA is TGTGCCAGCAGCAAGCCGGGCTCTGGAGATACGCAGTATTTT.

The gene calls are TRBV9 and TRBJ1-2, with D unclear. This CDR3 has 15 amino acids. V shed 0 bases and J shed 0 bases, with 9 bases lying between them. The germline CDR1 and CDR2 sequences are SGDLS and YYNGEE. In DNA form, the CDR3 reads TGTGCCAGCAGCGTAGGGACGGAAGCTAACTATGGCTACACCTTC. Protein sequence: CASSVGTEANYGYTF.

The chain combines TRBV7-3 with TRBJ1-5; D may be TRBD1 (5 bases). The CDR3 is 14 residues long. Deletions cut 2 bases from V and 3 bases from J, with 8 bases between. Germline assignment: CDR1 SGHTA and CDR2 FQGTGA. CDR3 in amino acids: CASSLQGPNQPQHF. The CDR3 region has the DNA TGTGCCAGCAGCTTACAGGGTCCCAATCAGCCCCAGCATTTT. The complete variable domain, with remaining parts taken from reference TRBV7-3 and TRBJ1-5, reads GAGVSQTPSNKVTEKGKYVELRCDPISGHTALYWYRQSLGQGPEFLIYFQGTGAADDSGLPNDRFFAVRPEGSVSTLKIQRTERGDSAVYLCASSLQGPNQPQHFGDGTRLSIL.

CDR3 nucleotides: TGTGCCAGCAGTCCCCGATTGAGAAGCACAGATACGCAGTATTTT. As protein: CASSPRLRSTDTQYF. The V call is TRBV6-2 or TRBV6-3, the J call TRBJ2-3; D unclear. Per germline, CDR1 MNHEY and CDR2 SVGEGT. The CDR3 has 15 amino acids. V shed 5 bases and J shed 0 bases, with 12 bases lying between them.

The CDR3 spells CASSVRFEDTEAFF. In DNA, the CDR3 is TGTGCCAGCAGCGTCCGATTCGAGGACACTGAAGCTTTCTTT. This chain uses TRBV9 with TRBJ1-1; D remains unclear. Deletions cut 2 bases from V and 3 bases from J, with 11 bases between. There are 14 residues in the CDR3. The germline V gene has CDR1 SGDLS and CDR2 YYNGEE.

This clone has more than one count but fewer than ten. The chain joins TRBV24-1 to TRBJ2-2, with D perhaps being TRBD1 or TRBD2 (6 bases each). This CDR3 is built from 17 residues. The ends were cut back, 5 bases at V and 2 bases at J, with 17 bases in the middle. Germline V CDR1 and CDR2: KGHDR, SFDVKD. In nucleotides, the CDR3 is TGTGCCACCAGTGGGATCAAGACAGGACTAAACACCGGGGAGCTGTTTTTT. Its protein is CATSGIKTGLNTGELFF.

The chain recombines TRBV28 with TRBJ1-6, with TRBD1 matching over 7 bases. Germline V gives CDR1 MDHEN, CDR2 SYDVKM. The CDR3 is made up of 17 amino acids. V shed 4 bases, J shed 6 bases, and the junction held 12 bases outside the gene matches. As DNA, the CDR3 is TGTGCCAGCAGTTCGCCAAAGGGACAGAGGGGTAATTCACCCCTCCACTTT. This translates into CASSSPKGQRGNSPLHF.

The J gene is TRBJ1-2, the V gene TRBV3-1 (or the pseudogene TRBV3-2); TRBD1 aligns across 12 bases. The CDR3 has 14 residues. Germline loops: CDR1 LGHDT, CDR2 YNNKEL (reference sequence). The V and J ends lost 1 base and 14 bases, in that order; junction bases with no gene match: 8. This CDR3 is CASSQGGTGGAGTF. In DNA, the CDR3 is TGTGCCAGCAGCCAAGGAGGGACAGGGGGCGCGGGTACCTTC.

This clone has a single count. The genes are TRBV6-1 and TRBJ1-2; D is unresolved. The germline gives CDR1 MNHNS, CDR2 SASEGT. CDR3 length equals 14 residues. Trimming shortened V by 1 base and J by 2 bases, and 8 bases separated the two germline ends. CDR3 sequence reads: CASSEVGRNYGYTF. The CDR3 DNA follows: TGTGCCAGCAGTGAAGTCGGCAGGAACTATGGCTACACCTTC.

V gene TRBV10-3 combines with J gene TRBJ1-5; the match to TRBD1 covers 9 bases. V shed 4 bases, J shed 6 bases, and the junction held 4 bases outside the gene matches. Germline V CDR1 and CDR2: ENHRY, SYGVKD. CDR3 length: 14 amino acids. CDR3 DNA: TGTGCCATCAGTGGGGACAGGGTCGGTCAGCCCCAGCATTTT. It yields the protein CAISGDRVGQPQHF.

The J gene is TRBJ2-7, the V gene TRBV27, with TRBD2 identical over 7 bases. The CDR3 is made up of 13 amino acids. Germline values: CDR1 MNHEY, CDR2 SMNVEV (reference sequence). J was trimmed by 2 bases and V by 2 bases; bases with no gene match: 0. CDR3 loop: CASSLAGAYEQYF. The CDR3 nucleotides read TGTGCCAGCAGTTTAGCGGGGGCCTACGAGCAGTACTTC.

Here the CDR3 DNA reads TGTGCCAGCAGTCGTTTTAGGGGACAGAGGGGCACCGGGGAGCTGTTTTTT. Its protein is CASSRFRGQRGTGELFF. J is TRBJ2-2 and V is TRBV6-6, with 7 positions matching TRBD1. V trimming: 5 bases; J trimming: 4 bases; junction bases outside the gene matches: 13. The CDR3 extends over 17 amino acids. CDR1 is MNHNY, CDR2 SVGAGI, per germline (reference sequence).

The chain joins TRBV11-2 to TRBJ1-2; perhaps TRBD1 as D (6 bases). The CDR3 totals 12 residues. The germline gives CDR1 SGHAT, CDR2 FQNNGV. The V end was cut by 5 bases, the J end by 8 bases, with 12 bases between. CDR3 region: CASSLQGLGYTF. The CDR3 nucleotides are TGTGCCAGCAGCCTACAGGGTCTAGGCTACACCTTC.

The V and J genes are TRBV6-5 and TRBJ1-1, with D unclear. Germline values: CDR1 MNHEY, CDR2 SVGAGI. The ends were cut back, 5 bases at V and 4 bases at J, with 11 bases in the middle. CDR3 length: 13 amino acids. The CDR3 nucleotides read TGTGCCAGCAGTATTATCGGGGTCACTGAAGCTTTCTTT. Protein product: CASSIIGVTEAFF.

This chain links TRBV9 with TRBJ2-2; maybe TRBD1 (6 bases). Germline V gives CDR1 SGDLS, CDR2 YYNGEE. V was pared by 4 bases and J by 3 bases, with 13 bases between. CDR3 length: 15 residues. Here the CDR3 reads CASSPGATYTGELFF. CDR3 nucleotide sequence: TGTGCCAGCAGCCCAGGGGCGACTTACACCGGGGAGCTGTTTTTT.